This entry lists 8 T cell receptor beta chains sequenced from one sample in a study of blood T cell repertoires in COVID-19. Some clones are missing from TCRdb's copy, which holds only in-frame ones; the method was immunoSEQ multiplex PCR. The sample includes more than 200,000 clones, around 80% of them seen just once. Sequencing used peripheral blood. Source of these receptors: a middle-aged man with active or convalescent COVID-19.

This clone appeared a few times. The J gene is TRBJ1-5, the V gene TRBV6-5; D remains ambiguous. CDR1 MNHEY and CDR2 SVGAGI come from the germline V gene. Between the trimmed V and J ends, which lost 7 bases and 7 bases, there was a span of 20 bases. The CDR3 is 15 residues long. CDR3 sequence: CASMSITGGRQPQHF. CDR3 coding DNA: TGTGCCAGCATGTCTATTACGGGAGGGAGGCAGCCCCAGCATTTT.

CDR3 DNA sequence: TGTGCCAGCAGTGCGCTCACAGCTAACACTGAAGCTTTCTTT. This codes for CASSALTANTEAFF. The rearrangement joins TRBV6-6 to TRBJ1-1; D gene ambiguous. V was clipped by 5 bases and J by 2 bases, with 12 bases between them. Germline V gene lookup returns CDR1 MNHNY and CDR2 SVGAGI (reference sequence). This CDR3 has 14 residues.

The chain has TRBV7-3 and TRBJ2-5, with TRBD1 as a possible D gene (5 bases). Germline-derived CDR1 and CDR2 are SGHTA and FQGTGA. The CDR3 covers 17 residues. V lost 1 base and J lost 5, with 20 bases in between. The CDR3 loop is CASSLIWSGKFTETQYF. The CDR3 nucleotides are TGTGCCAGCAGCTTAATTTGGTCAGGGAAATTTACGGAGACCCAGTACTTC.

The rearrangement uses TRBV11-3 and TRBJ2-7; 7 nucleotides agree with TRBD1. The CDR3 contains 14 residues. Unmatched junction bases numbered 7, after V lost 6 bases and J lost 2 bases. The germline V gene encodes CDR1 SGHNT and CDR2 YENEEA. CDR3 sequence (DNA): TGTGCCAGCAGACTCACCGGGACAGCCTACGAGCAGTACTTC. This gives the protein CASRLTGTAYEQYF.

The CDR3 is CASSLAGYSNQPQHF. For the CDR3, the DNA is TGTGCCAGCAGTTTAGCAGGCTATAGCAATCAGCCCCAGCATTTT. This sequence joins TRBV27 and TRBJ1-5; D uncertain. Germline CDR1 MNHEY, CDR2 SMNVEV (reference sequence). The V end was cut by 2 bases, the J end by 0 bases, with 8 bases between. The CDR3 length is 15 residues.

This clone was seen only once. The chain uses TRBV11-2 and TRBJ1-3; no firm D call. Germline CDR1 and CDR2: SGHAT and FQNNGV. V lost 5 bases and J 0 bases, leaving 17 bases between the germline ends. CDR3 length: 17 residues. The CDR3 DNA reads TGTGCCAGCAGCCCGCAGAGGCGACCGCTCTCTGGAAACACCATATATTTT. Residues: CASSPQRRPLSGNTIYF.

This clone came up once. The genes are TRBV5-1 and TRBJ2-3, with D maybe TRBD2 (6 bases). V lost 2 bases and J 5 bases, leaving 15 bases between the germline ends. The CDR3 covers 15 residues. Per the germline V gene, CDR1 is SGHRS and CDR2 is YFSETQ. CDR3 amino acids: CASSFGFGGGDTQYF. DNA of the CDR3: TGCGCCAGCAGCTTTGGTTTTGGGGGAGGAGATACGCAGTATTTT.

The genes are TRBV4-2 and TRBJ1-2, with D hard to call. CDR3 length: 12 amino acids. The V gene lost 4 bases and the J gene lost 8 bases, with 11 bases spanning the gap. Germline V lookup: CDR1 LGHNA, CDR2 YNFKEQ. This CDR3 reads CASSPDSRGYTF. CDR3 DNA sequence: TGTGCCAGCAGCCCGGACTCTCGGGGCTACACCTTC.